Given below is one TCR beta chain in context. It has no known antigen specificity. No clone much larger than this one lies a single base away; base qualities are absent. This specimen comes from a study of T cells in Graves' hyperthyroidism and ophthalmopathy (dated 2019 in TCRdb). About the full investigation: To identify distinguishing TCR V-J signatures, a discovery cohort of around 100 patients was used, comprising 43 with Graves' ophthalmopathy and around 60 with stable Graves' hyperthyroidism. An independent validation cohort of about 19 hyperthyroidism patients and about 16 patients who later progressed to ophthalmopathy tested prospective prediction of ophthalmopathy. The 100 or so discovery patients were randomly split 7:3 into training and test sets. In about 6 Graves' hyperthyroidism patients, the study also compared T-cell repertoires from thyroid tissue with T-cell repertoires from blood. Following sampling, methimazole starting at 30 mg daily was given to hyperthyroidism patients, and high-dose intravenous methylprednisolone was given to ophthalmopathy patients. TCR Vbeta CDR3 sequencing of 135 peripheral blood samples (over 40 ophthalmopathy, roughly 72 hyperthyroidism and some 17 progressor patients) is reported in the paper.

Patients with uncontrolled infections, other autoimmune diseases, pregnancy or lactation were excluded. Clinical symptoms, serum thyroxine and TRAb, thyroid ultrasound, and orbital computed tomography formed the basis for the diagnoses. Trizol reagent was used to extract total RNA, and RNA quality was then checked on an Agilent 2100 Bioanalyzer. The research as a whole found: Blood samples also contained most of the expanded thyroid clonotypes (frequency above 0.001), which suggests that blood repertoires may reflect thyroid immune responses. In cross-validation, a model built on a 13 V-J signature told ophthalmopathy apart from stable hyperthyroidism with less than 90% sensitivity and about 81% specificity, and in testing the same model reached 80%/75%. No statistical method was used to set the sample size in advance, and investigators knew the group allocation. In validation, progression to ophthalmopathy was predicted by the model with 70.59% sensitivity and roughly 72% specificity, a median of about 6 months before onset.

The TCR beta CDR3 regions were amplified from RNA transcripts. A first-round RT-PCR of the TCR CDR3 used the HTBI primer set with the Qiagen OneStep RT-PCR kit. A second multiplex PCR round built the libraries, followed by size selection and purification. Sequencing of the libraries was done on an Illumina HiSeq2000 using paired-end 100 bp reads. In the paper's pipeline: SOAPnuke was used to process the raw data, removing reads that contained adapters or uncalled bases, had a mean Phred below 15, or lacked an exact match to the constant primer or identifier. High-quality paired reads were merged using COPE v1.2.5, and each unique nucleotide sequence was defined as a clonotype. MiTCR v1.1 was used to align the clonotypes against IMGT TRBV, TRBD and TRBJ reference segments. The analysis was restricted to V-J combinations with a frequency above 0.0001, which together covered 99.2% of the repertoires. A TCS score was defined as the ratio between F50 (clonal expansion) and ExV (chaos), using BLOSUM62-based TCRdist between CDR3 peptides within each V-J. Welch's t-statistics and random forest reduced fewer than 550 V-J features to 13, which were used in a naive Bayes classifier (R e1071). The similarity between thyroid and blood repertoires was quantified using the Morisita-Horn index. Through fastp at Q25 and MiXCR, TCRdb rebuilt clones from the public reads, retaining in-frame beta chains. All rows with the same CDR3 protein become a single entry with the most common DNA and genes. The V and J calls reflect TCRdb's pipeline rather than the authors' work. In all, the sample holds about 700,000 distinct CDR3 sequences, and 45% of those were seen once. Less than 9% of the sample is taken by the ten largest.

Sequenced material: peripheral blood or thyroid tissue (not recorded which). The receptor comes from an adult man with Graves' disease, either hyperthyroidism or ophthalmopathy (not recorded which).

The CDR3 region: CASSLYLGQVSYEQYF. Read as DNA, the sequence is TGTGCCAGCAGCCTATACCTCGGACAGGTTTCCTACGAGCAGTACTTC. Rearrangement joined TRBV6-5 to TRBJ2-7; 7 bases in the middle match TRBD1. From cysteine to phenylalanine, the CDR3 is 16 amino acids long. The kept DNA is CDR3 alone, 48 bases in frame from the first base. Trimming takes 6 bases off V and 1 base off J; junction bases not matched to a gene: 12. CDR1 and CDR2, per the germline V gene, are MNHEY and SVGAGI.